This TCR beta chain was identified in a study of blood T cell repertoires in COVID-19. Libraries were prepared by immunoSEQ multiplex PCR; TCRdb keeps only in-frame clonotypes and omits some of them. Of about 150,000 clones in the sample, 65% to 90% were seen once. Sequencing input: peripheral blood. The source is a woman aged 55-69 years with COVID-19, enrolled during active disease.

CDR3 DNA: TGTGCCAGCAGCTTACGGCAGACTCATGGCTACACCTTC. Translated: CASSLRQTHGYTF. This rearrangement joins TRBV5-6 to TRBJ1-2, with no clear D. CDR3 length: 13 amino acids. CDR1 is SGHDT and CDR2 is YYEEEE in the germline V gene. V shed 2 bases and J shed 6 bases, with 11 bases lying between them.